Listed here are 21 T cell receptor beta chains from one sample, sequenced in a study of shared clonotypes between healthy human individuals. The repertoire was sequenced with immunoSEQ multiplex PCR; TCRdb's copy has only in-frame clones and lacks some. The sample has about 590,000 clones, 95% to 96% seen once. Naive CD8 cells, CD45RO-negative and positively selected for CCR7, excluded terminally differentiated effector memory CD45RA+ cells. Material: naive CD8+ T cells sorted from blood. The receptors were gathered from a young woman in good health.

A word on this clone: This CDR3 is also generated by other DNA sequences in the sample. The J gene is TRBJ1-2, the V gene TRBV4-1; D possibly corresponds to TRBD1 (5 bases). The CDR3 spans 13 residues. V was shortened by 1 base and J by 7 bases, with 10 bases between the two germline ends. Looked up from germline, CDR1 is MGHRA and CDR2 is YSYEKL. This CDR3 reads CASSQVGGVGYTF. The CDR3 DNA reads as TGCGCCAGCAGCCAAGTGGGGGGGGTTGGCTACACCTTC.

The rearrangement joins TRBV27 to TRBJ1-2; TRBD1 is a possible D gene (6 bases). V was trimmed by 1 base and J by 4 bases, leaving 10 bases between them. This CDR3 spans 14 amino acids. Germline V gene sequence: CDR1 MNHEY, CDR2 SMNVEV (reference sequence). CDR3 coding DNA: TGTGCCAGCAGTTTATTGGGGGCGGGCTATGGCTACACCTTC. Amino acid sequence: CASSLLGAGYGYTF.

The chain has TRBV6-1 and TRBJ1-5; D perhaps matches TRBD1 (5 bases). Germline V gene data show CDR1 as MNHNS and CDR2 as SASEGT. Trimming took 8 bases from V and 6 from J, leaving 5 bases between them. The CDR3 is 10 amino acids. The CDR3 DNA reads as TGTGCCAGCGGGGGTCAGCCCCAGCATTTT. Amino acids: CASGGQPQHF.

In the case of this clone: This CDR3 is also generated by other DNA sequences in the sample. The V gene is TRBV27, the J gene TRBJ2-7; D remains unclear. The germline gives CDR1 MNHEY, CDR2 SMNVEV (reference sequence). The CDR3 loop spans 13 amino acids. V lost 1 base, J lost 3 bases, and 7 bases lay in between. This CDR3 is CASSLWVGYEQYF. The CDR3 coding sequence is TGTGCCAGCAGTTTATGGGTGGGCTACGAGCAGTACTTC.

The genes are TRBV28 and TRBJ2-3; maybe TRBD2 (6 bases). Germline loops: CDR1 MDHEN, CDR2 SYDVKM. The CDR3 covers 19 residues. V was pared by 4 bases and J by 2 bases, with 25 bases between. This CDR3 reads CASSSYPYIAEDYTDTQYF. The CDR3 DNA is TGTGCCAGCAGTTCCTACCCCTATATAGCGGAGGATTACACAGATACGCAGTATTTT.

The V and J genes are TRBV28 and TRBJ2-1, with 14 bases matching TRBD2. The CDR3 has 16 residues. The junction had 8 bases not matched to a gene; V was cut back by 5 bases and J by 8 bases. Germline V gene data show CDR1 as MDHEN and CDR2 as SYDVKM. CDR3 sequence reads: CASSPPGLAGADEQFF. Written as DNA, the CDR3 is TGTGCCAGCAGTCCGCCGGGACTAGCGGGAGCCGATGAGCAGTTCTTC. The full variable domain, rest sourced from reference TRBV28 and TRBJ2-1, is DVKVTQSSRYLVKRTGEKVFLECVQDMDHENMFWYRQDPGLGLRLIYFSYDVKMKEKGDIPEGYSVSREKKERFSLILESASTNQTSMYLCASSPPGLAGADEQFFGPGTRLTVL.

The chain uses TRBV27 and TRBJ2-7, with 8 bases fitting TRBD1. Trimming at V came to 5 bases and at J to 5 bases, leaving 14 bases not matched to a gene. Germline loops: CDR1 MNHEY, CDR2 SMNVEV (reference sequence). CDR3 size: 16 residues. As DNA, the CDR3 is TGTGCCAGCAGTCTTACCTGGACAGGGAGTGGTAACGAGCAGTACTTC. This codes for CASSLTWTGSGNEQYF.

The CDR3 DNA reads TGCGCCAGCAGCCAAAGTGGGATCGGGAATTCACCCCTCCACTTT. It codes for CASSQSGIGNSPLHF. The rearrangement links TRBV4-1 to TRBJ1-6, with D uncertain. The germline V gene has CDR1 MGHRA and CDR2 YSYEKL. V was shortened by 2 bases and J by 7 bases, with 12 bases between the two germline ends. The CDR3 is 15 residues long.

This rearrangement joins TRBV27 to TRBJ2-7; D unresolved. This CDR3 region has 16 residues. Trimming took off 0 bases at V and 2 bases at J, with 14 bases between the two ends. CDR1 and CDR2 (germline): MNHEY, SMNVEV (reference sequence). The CDR3 bases are TGTGCCAGCAGTTTATCAAGGGCGAAACCTACCTACGAGCAGTACTTC. It encodes CASSLSRAKPTYEQYF.

The chain links TRBV28 to TRBJ2-1; TRBD1 might be the D (6 bases). Germline values: CDR1 MDHEN, CDR2 SYDVKM. This CDR3 is built from 14 residues. The V end lost 7 bases, the J end lost 3 bases, and 13 bases lay between the germline ends. The CDR3, as DNA: TGTGCCAGCATTGGGCAGGGGAACTACAATGAGCAGTTCTTC. It translates to CASIGQGNYNEQFF.

The chain recombines TRBV9 with TRBJ1-3; maybe TRBD1 (5 bases). V was trimmed by 7 bases and J by 8 bases, leaving 13 bases between them. The V gene's germline CDR1 is SGDLS and CDR2 YYNGEE. The CDR3 runs to 12 residues. The CDR3 DNA follows: TGTGCCAGCGGAAGGGACGGCTACACCATATATTTT. This sequence encodes CASGRDGYTIYF. The full variable domain, completed using reference TRBV9 and TRBJ1-3, is DSGVTQTPKHLITATGQRVTLRCSPRSGDLSVYWYQQSLDQGLQFLIQYYNGEERAKGNILERFSAQQFPDLHSELNLSSLELGDSALYFCASGRDGYTIYFGEGSWLTVV.

The genes are TRBV5-6 and TRBJ2-2; 7 nucleotides align to TRBD1. Germline lookup yields CDR1 SGHDT and CDR2 YYEEEE. Unmatched junction bases numbered 1, after V lost 3 bases and J lost 5 bases. The CDR3 contains 13 residues. CDR3 nucleotide sequence: TGTGCCAGCAGCTGGGGACAGACCGGGGAGCTGTTTTTT. This codes for CASSWGQTGELFF.

The chain joins TRBV5-4 to TRBJ2-3; the D gene is possibly TRBD2 (5 bases). CDR1 and CDR2 from the germline V gene are SGHNT and YYREEE (reference sequence). The CDR3 loop spans 12 amino acids. V lost 7 bases, J lost 3 bases, and 9 bases lay in between. In DNA, the CDR3 is TGTGCCAGCGGGTCGGGGACAGATACGCAGTATTTT. It yields the protein CASGSGTDTQYF.

The chain uses TRBV6-6 and TRBJ2-5; no clear D gene. Germline CDR1 is MNHNY and CDR2 is SVGAGI (reference sequence). V was clipped by 0 bases and J by 9 bases, with 14 bases between them. This CDR3 comprises 14 residues. This CDR3 is CASSYSTSIFSQYF. The CDR3 DNA reads as TGTGCCAGCAGTTACTCAACATCCATCTTTTCCCAGTACTTC.

CDR3 DNA sequence: TGTGCCAGCAGTCCTAAAAGGGGGCGGGGCTTAACCTTCTTTAACTATGGCTACACCTTC. The encoded protein is CASSPKRGRGLTFFNYGYTF. The chain combines TRBV28 with TRBJ1-2; 7 bases fit TRBD1. The CDR3 totals 20 residues. Germline V lookup: CDR1 MDHEN, CDR2 SYDVKM. V dropped 5 bases and J dropped 1; count of bases not matched to a gene: 22.

CDR3 in amino acids: CASQKTASGGYTF. The CDR3 coding sequence is TGTGCCAGCCAAAAGACAGCATCGGGTGGCTACACCTTC. J is TRBJ1-2 and V is TRBV9; tentative D call: TRBD1 (5 bases). This CDR3 spans 13 amino acids. V was clipped by 7 bases and J by 7 bases, with 17 bases between them. Germline values: CDR1 SGDLS, CDR2 YYNGEE.

The chain recombines TRBV10-3 with TRBJ1-2, with 8 bases fitting TRBD1. In germline, CDR1 is ENHRY, CDR2 SYGVKD. V was clipped by 2 bases and J by 7 bases; unmatched bases: 6. The CDR3 sequence is 14 residues long. CDR3 loop: CAISEGQGASGYTF. As DNA, the CDR3 is TGTGCCATCAGTGAGGGACAGGGAGCTTCTGGCTACACCTTC.

In DNA, the CDR3 is TGTGCCAGCACCGACCCGGCTGAGGGTGGTTTGGAGACCCAGTACTTC. Amino acid sequence: CASTDPAEGGLETQYF. J is TRBJ2-5 and V is TRBV7-9, with D possibly TRBD2 on 5 matching bases. Germline V CDR1 and CDR2: SEHNR, FQNEAQ (reference sequence). The V gene lost 7 bases and the J gene lost 5 bases, with 23 bases spanning the gap. This CDR3 comprises 16 residues.

J is TRBJ2-1 and V is TRBV28; 13 nucleotides line up with TRBD2. Germline lookup yields CDR1 MDHEN and CDR2 SYDVKM. J lost 8 bases, V lost 6 bases, and 10 bases had no gene match. The CDR3 has 16 amino acids. The CDR3 region is CASSGRTSGSGDEQFF. The CDR3 DNA sequence: TGTGCCAGCAGCGGAAGGACTAGCGGGAGTGGGGATGAGCAGTTCTTC.

The rearrangement uses TRBV28 and TRBJ1-5, with TRBD1 identical over 7 bases. The CDR3 is 17 amino acids. Germline values: CDR1 MDHEN, CDR2 SYDVKM. The junction had 19 bases not matched to a gene; V was cut back by 5 bases and J by 9 bases. The CDR3 nucleotides read TGTGCCAGCAGTCCAGCGACCGGGACAGAGGCGGGGTGGCCCCAGCATTTT. This encodes CASSPATGTEAGWPQHF.

The chain is built from TRBV27 and TRBJ1-3, with D tentatively TRBD1 (6 bases). V lost 5 bases, J lost 4 bases, and 21 bases lay in between. This CDR3 contains 17 residues. The germline CDR1 and CDR2 sequences are MNHEY and SMNVEV (reference sequence). Here the CDR3 reads CASSPNSLGGSGNTIYF. For the CDR3, the DNA is TGTGCCAGCAGTCCAAATTCCTTGGGGGGCTCAGGAAACACCATATATTTT.